Below are 18 T cell receptor beta chains sequenced from a single sample in a study of T cells in women clearing cervical HPV infection. TCRdb's copy holds only in-frame clones and misses some; the assay was immunoSEQ multiplex PCR. This sample contains about 40,000 clones. Sequencing was done on a sample of blood buffy coat. These receptors came from a woman between 18 and 75 years old with a cervical HPV16 infection that either progressed to CIN3+ or cleared (not recorded which).

Note on this clone: The CDR3 end falls 3 residues outside the read, so it is completed with the germline J gene. This chain connects TRBV7-3 to TRBJ1-3; no firm D call. This CDR3 has 15 residues. Germline V gene lookup returns CDR1 SGHTA and CDR2 FQGTGA. V shed 1 base and J shed 7 bases, with 14 bases lying between them. The part of the CDR3 DNA that was read is TGTGCCAGCAGCTTAATGGCGGGAGCCGGGAACACC. It yields the protein CASSLMAGAGNT. The complete CDR3 sequence is CASSLMAGAGNTIYF.

Details on this clone: From the germline J gene comes the end of the CDR3, since the read stops 3 residues before it. This sequence joins TRBV19 and TRBJ2-1, with D unresolved. Trimming removed 4 bases from V and 4 bases from J, with 8 bases in between. The germline CDR1 and CDR2 sequences are LNHDA and SQIVND (reference sequence). The CDR3 extends over 13 amino acids. The chain's CDR3 is CASSSGFYNEQFF. Incomplete CDR3 DNA: TGTGCCAGTAGTAGCGGCTTTTACAATGAG.

Comments on this clone: The sequence runs out 3 residues before the end of the CDR3; the remainder is reconstructed from the germline J gene. This chain joins TRBV2 and TRBJ2-2, with 7 bases aligning to TRBD1. CDR3 size: 14 residues. The V segment lost 6 bases and the J segment 5 bases; nucleotides outside the gene matches: 6. Looked up from germline, CDR1 is SNHLY and CDR2 is FYNNEI. CDR3 bases read: TGTGCCAGCAGGGGACAGTTTGGGACCGGGGAG. Translation gives CASRGQFGTGE. The whole CDR3 protein is CASRGQFGTGELFF.

Concerning this clone: From the germline J gene comes the end of the CDR3, since the read stops 3 residues before it. This chain links TRBV5-1 with TRBJ2-3; 11 bases fit TRBD1. The trim removed 4 bases at V and 4 bases at J, leaving 5 bases unmatched. The CDR3 loop spans 15 amino acids. Germline values: CDR1 SGHRS, CDR2 YFSETQ. The DNA read from the CDR3 is TGCGCCAGCAGCGAGGGACAGGGGGGGGCAGATACG. Encoded protein: CASSEGQGGADT. The full CDR3 protein is CASSEGQGGADTQYF.

Turning to this clone: The read halts 3 residues ahead of the CDR3 end, with the missing end drawn from the germline J gene. The chain couples TRBV13 to TRBJ2-1; possible D gene TRBD2, 5 bases. V was pared by 6 bases and J by 3 bases, with 15 bases between. CDR3 size: 15 residues. Germline V CDR1 and CDR2: PRHDT, FYEKMQ (reference sequence). The CDR3 loop reads CASRTSDSSYNEQFF. The covered CDR3 bases are TGTGCCAGCAGGACCTCGGACTCTAGCTACAATGAG.

On this clone: The junction differs from germline at one of its ends, possibly a read error. The read falls 3 residues short of the CDR3 end, and the missing part is taken from the germline J gene. The chain uses TRBV10-1 and TRBJ2-7, with TRBD2 matching over 7 bases. The CDR3 spans 15 residues. Germline loops: CDR1 WNHNN, CDR2 SYGVQD (reference sequence). Here the CDR3 reads CASSEGGGVSHEQYF. CDR3 DNA, as far as it was read: TGCGCCAGCAGTGAGGGCGGGGGAGTCTCCCACGAG.

For this clone: The sequenced fragment ends 3 residues before the CDR3 boundary, so the rest is inferred from the germline J gene. The chain combines TRBV7-9 with TRBJ1-1, with D unclear. This CDR3 is 12 amino acids long. V was pared by 2 bases and J by 1 base, with 2 bases between. Germline assignment: CDR1 SEHNR and CDR2 FQNEAQ (reference sequence). The CDR3 loop is CASSLQNTEAFF. CDR3 bases read: TGTGCCAGCAGCTTACAGAACACTGAA.

A remark on this clone: The sequence runs out 3 residues before the end of the CDR3; the remainder is reconstructed from the germline J gene. The chain employs TRBV2 and TRBJ1-5; maybe TRBD1 (5 bases). Trimming left V 4 bases short and J 5 bases short, with 15 bases between. Germline lookup yields CDR1 SNHLY and CDR2 FYNNEI. The CDR3 is 15 amino acids. Partial CDR3 DNA: TGTGCCAGCAGTGGATCGTCGGGAGGGGATCAGCCC. It codes for CASSGSSGGDQP. The CDR3 as a whole reads CASSGSSGGDQPQHF.

As for this clone: Read sequence stops 3 residues before the CDR3 end, and the germline J gene provides the missing end. The rearrangement uses TRBV4-1 and TRBJ2-3, with D possibly matching TRBD1 (5 bases). CDR3 length: 13 amino acids. V was trimmed by 2 bases and J by 4 bases, leaving 7 bases between them. Germline lookup yields CDR1 MGHRA and CDR2 YSYEKL. The CDR3 sequence is CASSQQGPDTQYF. CDR3 DNA (partial): TGCGCCAGCAGCCAACAGGGCCCAGATACG.

In the case of this clone: With the read ending 3 residues before the CDR3 end, the germline J gene is used to fill in that end. V gene TRBV20-1 combines with J gene TRBJ2-1, with D perhaps matching TRBD1 (5 bases). Trimming shortened V by 0 bases and J by 1 base, and 10 bases separated the two germline ends. The CDR3 spans 15 residues. Germline V gene sequence: CDR1 DFQATT, CDR2 SNEGSKA (reference sequence). CDR3 bases read: TGCAGTGCTAGAGACAGGGAAAGGTCCTACAATGAG. As protein: CSARDRERSYNE. The full CDR3 sequence reads CSARDRERSYNEQFF.

Comment on this clone: The read terminates 3 residues ahead of where the CDR3 ends, so the germline J gene completes it. The chain joins TRBV5-6 to TRBJ2-3; TRBD2 matches at 7 bases. Trimming removed 0 bases from V and 6 bases from J; junction bases left unmatched: 7. This CDR3 spans 15 amino acids. Per the germline V gene, CDR1 is SGHDT and CDR2 is YYEEEE. CDR3: CASSLVSLAADTQYF. The covered CDR3 bases are TGTGCCAGCAGCTTGGTTTCCCTAGCGGCCGATACG.

On this clone itself: Sequencing ends 3 residues short of the CDR3 end; the germline J gene provides the rest. This sample includes further DNA sequences coding for the same CDR3. This chain connects TRBV14 to TRBJ2-7, with 7 bases identical to TRBD1. V dropped 5 bases and J dropped 3; count of bases not matched to a gene: 7. The germline CDR1 and CDR2 sequences are SGHDN and FVKESK. The CDR3 loop spans 14 amino acids. CDR3 DNA, as far as it was read: TGTGCCAGCAGCAACCTATCAGGGGGCTACGAG. It translates to CASSNLSGGYE. The CDR3 as a whole reads CASSNLSGGYEQYF. Looking up the rest from reference TRBV14 and TRBJ2-7 gives the full variable domain: EAGVTQFPSHSVIEKGQTVTLRCDPISGHDNLYWYRRVMGKEIKFLLHFVKESKQDESGMPNNRFLAERTGGTYSTLKVQPAELEDSGVYFCASSNLSGGYEQYFGPGTRLTVT.

Details on this clone: The read halts 3 residues ahead of the CDR3 end, with the missing end drawn from the germline J gene. V is TRBV7-3 and J is TRBJ2-2; a possible D gene is TRBD2 (5 bases). The germline V gene encodes CDR1 SGHTA and CDR2 FQGTGA. CDR3 length: 16 residues. Trimming shortened V by 5 bases and J by 7 bases, and 20 bases separated the two germline ends. Incomplete CDR3 DNA: TGTGCCAGCAGCCTTGCTTCCCTTGGACGGGGCGGGGAG. Its protein is CASSLASLGRGGE. The entire CDR3 reads CASSLASLGRGGELFF.

As concerns this clone: The read terminates 3 residues ahead of where the CDR3 ends, so the germline J gene completes it. The chain recombines TRBV18 with TRBJ2-2, with TRBD1 matching over 10 bases. There are 16 residues in the CDR3. V lost 5 bases and J lost 0; bases outside the gene matches: 3. The germline V gene has CDR1 KGHSH and CDR2 LQKENI. CDR3 DNA, as far as it was read: TGTGCCAGCTCAGCCGGACAGGGGGCGAACACCGGGGAG. Translated: CASSAGQGANTGE. The full CDR3 sequence reads CASSAGQGANTGELFF.

The part of the CDR3 DNA that was read is TGTGCCATCAGTGAAAACTCCTTCTCTGGAAACACC. Translation gives CAISENSFSGNT. The full CDR3 sequence reads CAISENSFSGNTIYF. The chain carries TRBV10-3 and TRBJ1-3; D is undetermined. The CDR3 is cut off 3 residues early in the read; its end comes from the germline J gene. V was trimmed by 3 bases and J by 0 bases, leaving 9 bases between them. The CDR3 covers 15 residues. In germline, CDR1 is ENHRY, CDR2 SYGVKD.

Worth noting for this clone: The read terminates 3 residues ahead of where the CDR3 ends, so the germline J gene completes it. The chain couples TRBV20-1 to TRBJ2-3; 11 bases agree with TRBD2. Looked up from germline, CDR1 is DFQATT and CDR2 is SNEGSKA (reference sequence). The CDR3 extends over 15 amino acids. Unmatched junction bases numbered 5, after V lost 0 bases and J lost 6 bases. The CDR3 reads CSARELAGESDTQYF. Incomplete CDR3 DNA: TGCAGTGCTAGAGAACTAGCGGGGGAGAGTGATACG.

As concerns this clone: Coverage ceases 3 residues before the CDR3 finishes, and the germline J gene fills in the end. This chain uses TRBV13 with TRBJ2-1; 11 bases map to TRBD2. The germline V gene has CDR1 PRHDT and CDR2 FYEKMQ (reference sequence). The CDR3 contains 15 residues. Germline trimming cut 5 bases from V and 7 bases from J; bases unmatched to any gene: 7. The CDR3 spells CASSPRSSGRNEQFF. CDR3 DNA, as far as it was read: TGTGCCAGCAGCCCCCGGTCTAGCGGGAGGAATGAG.

This CDR3 reads CASSSGGEIEKLFF. Incomplete CDR3 DNA: TGTGCCAGTTCATCAGGGGGCGAGATTGAAAAA. The chain has TRBV19 and TRBJ1-4; TRBD1 matches at 8 bases. The read falls 3 residues short of the CDR3 end, and the missing part is taken from the germline J gene. Germline CDR1 is LNHDA and CDR2 is SQIVND (reference sequence). The CDR3 contains 14 residues. V lost 8 bases to trimming and J lost 7 bases; unmatched junction nucleotides: 9.